This T cell receptor beta chain was sequenced during a study of prognosis after radiotherapy for stage I lung cancer. At the level of the study: Early 2018 to early 2019 saw enrollment of stage I non-small cell lung cancer patients.

General study points: Lower Shannon entropy values were found after stereotactic body radiation therapy in patients who developed distant metastases. It was reported that patients with metastases and those without them differed in TRBV and TRBJ gene usage.

Template was genomic DNA; TCR beta CDR3 amplified in two multiplex PCR rounds. The first PCR round targeted every TRBV and TRBJ gene with specific primers. From the multiplex PCR reads, TCRdb called clonotypes with MiXCR, one entry per CDR3 protein. Seen here are 30,000 to 40,000 distinct CDR3 sequences, approximately 36% observed once, and the top ten hold roughly 17%. The germline V gene encodes CDR1 MNHGY and CDR2 SVAAGI. J gave up 7 bases and V 4 bases, and 17 bases lay outside the gene matches. This CDR3 has 18 residues. Two separate time points each saw a draw of 5.5 to 7 milliliters of peripheral blood. Concerning this clonotype itself: The antigen remains undetermined.

The rearrangement joins TRBV6-9 to TRBJ2-1; 9 bases agree with TRBD2. The sample consisted of PBMCs, taken before or after stereotactic body radiation therapy (not recorded which). The receptor was isolated from a donor over 45 with non-small cell lung cancer. Here the CDR3 DNA reads TGTGCCAGCAGTTTCCAAGCCCTGCGGCGGGAGGGCTCAAATGAGCAGTTCTTC. Translated, it gives CASSFQALRREGSNEQFF.